One sample yielded the 2 T cell receptor beta chains listed below, sequenced in a study of T-cell memory formation after mild COVID-19. TCRdb reanalysed the 5' RACE reads using MiXCR and keeps one entry per CDR3 protein. The data contain hundreds of thousands of distinct CDR3 sequences, around 17% of them singletons. Source material: PBMCs or a T cell subset sorted from them (not recorded which). The receptors come from an adult woman who had mild COVID-19 (a few samples of this study predate the infection). Cell type and time point are not known.

V gene TRBV19 combines with J gene TRBJ1-2; 7 bases map to TRBD1. Trimming took 1 base from V and 4 from J; bases not matched to a gene: 12. This CDR3 is 17 amino acids long. Germline V lookup: CDR1 LNHDA, CDR2 SQIVND (reference sequence). CDR3 amino acids: CASSIGQGMWNFYGYTF. The CDR3 coding sequence is TGTGCCAGTAGTATAGGACAGGGAATGTGGAACTTCTATGGCTACACCTTC.

There are a few counts of this clonotype. The V call is TRBV4-2, the J call TRBJ2-1; 8 nucleotides match TRBD1. Germline CDR1 and CDR2: LGHNA and YNFKEQ. V shed 0 bases and J 5 bases; nucleotides not matched to a gene: 3. CDR3 length: 15 residues. This chain's CDR3 is CASSQEDRVNNEQFF. The CDR3 DNA sequence: TGTGCCAGCAGCCAAGAGGACAGGGTCAACAATGAGCAGTTCTTC.